The table lists the clone carrying this T cell receptor beta chain with a count of one. Its target is unknown. This sample is part of a study of response to subunit inactivated influenza vaccine. Regarding the study as a whole: The authors suggested that few new T cells are recruited per seasonal influenza vaccination.

TCRdb called the RT-PCR reads again in MiXCR, with one record for every CDR3 protein. The table lists hundreds of thousands of distinct CDR3 sequences, approximately 15% of them singletons, with 9.5% to 13% in the top ten. The sequencing here drew on PBMCs from blood, taken roughly 12 days after vaccination. The receptor comes from a middle-aged man who received an inactivated influenza vaccine.

The CDR3 coding sequence is TGTGCCAGCAGCCCGGGACAGGGGGGCCTCGATGAGCAGTTCTTC. It specifies CASSPGQGGLDEQFF. V usage is TRBV11-2 and J usage is TRBJ2-1, with TRBD1 matching 11 bases. CDR3 length: 15 amino acids. Germline values: CDR1 SGHAT, CDR2 FQNNGV. Unmatched junction bases numbered 8, after V lost 5 bases and J lost 8 bases.